What follows is one T cell receptor beta chain and its context. The antigen is not known. After removal of 11 bases from V and 8 bases from J, the junction contained 8 bases not matched to a gene. Germline V lookup: CDR1 SGHAT, CDR2 FQNNGV. There are 12 residues in the CDR3. Every patient underwent thyroid surgery untreated. In the original processing: Built for papillary thyroid cancer, a distant-metastasis classifier drew on CDR3 differences across clinicopathological groups. TCRdb re-clonotyped the PCR reads via MiXCR. What appears here as the V and J calls and clone size reflects TCRdb's work, not the paper's. The sample includes 20,000 to 25,000 clones, less than 15% of them seen just once. This record comes from a study of metastatic and nonmetastatic thyroid tumors. Turning to the study itself: Repertoire comparison spanned blood and tumor or nodule tissue of malignant and benign thyroid patients.

General observations from the study: Reports indicated that malignant thyroid tumors showed significantly higher TCR beta diversity than benign nodules did, in blood and tumor.

The sequenced material came from tumor tissue. The TCR comes from a female donor with papillary thyroid cancer or a benign thyroid nodule (not recorded which). Some clones in this sample may be carry-over from other donors' samples. J is TRBJ1-2 and V is TRBV11-2, with 10 bases lining up with TRBD1. In DNA, the CDR3 is TGTGCCGCCGGGACAGGGGTTTACGGCTACACCTTC. Translation: CAAGTGVYGYTF.